This T cell receptor beta chain came from a study of T-cell memory formation after mild COVID-19. CDR1 is SGHAT, CDR2 FQNNGV, per germline. The CDR3 covers 18 residues. V lost 5 bases, J lost 1 base, and 16 bases stayed unmatched. Regarding the study as a whole: Memory sampled before infection contained some responding clones, suggesting cross-reactive memory joined. Shrinking CD4+ clones resided mostly in CM and EM, and CD8+ ones in EMRA.

Concerning this clonotype: Its specificity is unknown.

From the 5' RACE reads, TCRdb called clonotypes with MiXCR, one entry per CDR3 protein. The sample has about 81,000 distinct CDR3 sequences; 20% to 30% are singletons. The sequenced sample was PBMCs or a T cell subset sorted from them (not recorded which). The sequence was collected from a man aged 18 to 35 who had mild COVID-19 (a few samples of this study predate the infection). Cell type and time point are not known. The V call is TRBV11-2, the J call TRBJ2-7, with 8 positions matching TRBD1. The CDR3 DNA is TGTGCCAGCAGCCGCTTTGGGTACAGGGGGAAAGTGTCCTACGAGCAGTACGTC. It specifies CASSRFGYRGKVSYEQYV.